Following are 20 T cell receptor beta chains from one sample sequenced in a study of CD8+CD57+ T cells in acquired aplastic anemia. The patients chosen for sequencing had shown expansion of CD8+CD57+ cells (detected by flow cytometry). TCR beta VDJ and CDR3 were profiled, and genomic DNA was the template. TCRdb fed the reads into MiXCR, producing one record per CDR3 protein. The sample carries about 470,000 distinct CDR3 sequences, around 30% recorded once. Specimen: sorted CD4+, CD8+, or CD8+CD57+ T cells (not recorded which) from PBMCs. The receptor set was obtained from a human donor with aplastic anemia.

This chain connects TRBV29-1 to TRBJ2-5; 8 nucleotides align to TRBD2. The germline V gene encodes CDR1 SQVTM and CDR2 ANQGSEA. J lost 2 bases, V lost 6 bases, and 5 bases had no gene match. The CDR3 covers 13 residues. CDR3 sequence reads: CSVSAGAQETQYF. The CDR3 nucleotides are TGCAGCGTCTCAGCGGGGGCACAAGAGACCCAGTACTTC.

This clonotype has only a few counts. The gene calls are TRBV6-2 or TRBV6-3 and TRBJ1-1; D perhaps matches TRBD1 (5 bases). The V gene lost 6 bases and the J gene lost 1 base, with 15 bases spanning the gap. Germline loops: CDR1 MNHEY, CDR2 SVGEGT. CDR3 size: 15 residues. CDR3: CASRAGHFTNTEAFF. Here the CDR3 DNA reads TGTGCCAGCAGAGCTGGACATTTCACGAACACTGAAGCTTTCTTT.

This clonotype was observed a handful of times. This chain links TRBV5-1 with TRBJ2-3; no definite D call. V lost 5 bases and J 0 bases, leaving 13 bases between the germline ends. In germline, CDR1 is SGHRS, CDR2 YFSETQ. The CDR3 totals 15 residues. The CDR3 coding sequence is TGCGCCAGCAGTGACTGGTCCGACAGCACAGATACGCAGTATTTT. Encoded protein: CASSDWSDSTDTQYF.

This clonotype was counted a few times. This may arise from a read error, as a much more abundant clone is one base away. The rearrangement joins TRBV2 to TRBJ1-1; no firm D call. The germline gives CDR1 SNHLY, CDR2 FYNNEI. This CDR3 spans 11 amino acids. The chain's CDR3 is CASSYNTEALF. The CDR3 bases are TGTGCCAGCAGCTATAACACTGAAGCTCTCTTT.

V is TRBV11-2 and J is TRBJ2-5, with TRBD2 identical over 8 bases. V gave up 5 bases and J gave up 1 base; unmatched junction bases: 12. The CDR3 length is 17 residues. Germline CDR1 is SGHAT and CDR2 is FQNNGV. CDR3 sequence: CASSQESVAGSQETQYF. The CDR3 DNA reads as TGTGCCAGCAGCCAAGAATCCGTAGCGGGGAGCCAAGAGACCCAGTACTTC.

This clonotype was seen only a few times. Written as DNA, the CDR3 is TGTGCCAGCAGCTTGGGACAGGGAGGTCACGAGCAGTACTTC. It is translated as CASSLGQGGHEQYF. The chain is built from TRBV5-6 and TRBJ2-7, with TRBD1 as a possible D gene (7 bases). The ends were cut back, 0 bases at V and 5 bases at J, with 12 bases in the middle. Germline CDR1 and CDR2: SGHDT and YYEEEE. The CDR3 is 14 residues long.

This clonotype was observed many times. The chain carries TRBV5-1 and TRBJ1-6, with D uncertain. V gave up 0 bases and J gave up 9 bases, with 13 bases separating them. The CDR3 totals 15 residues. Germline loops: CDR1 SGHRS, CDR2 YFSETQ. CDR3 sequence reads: CASSLEAVEGSPLHF. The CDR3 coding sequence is TGCGCCAGCAGCTTGGAGGCAGTCGAGGGTTCACCCCTCCACTTT.

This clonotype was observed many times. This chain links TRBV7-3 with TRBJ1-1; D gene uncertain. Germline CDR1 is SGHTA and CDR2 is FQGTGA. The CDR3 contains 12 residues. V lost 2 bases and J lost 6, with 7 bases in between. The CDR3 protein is CASSLVKPEAFF. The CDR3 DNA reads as TGTGCCAGCAGCTTAGTGAAGCCTGAAGCTTTCTTT.

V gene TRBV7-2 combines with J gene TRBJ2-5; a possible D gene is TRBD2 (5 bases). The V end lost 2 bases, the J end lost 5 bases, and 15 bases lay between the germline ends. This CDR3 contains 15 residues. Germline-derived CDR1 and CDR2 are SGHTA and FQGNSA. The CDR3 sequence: CASSLRSGGLETQYF. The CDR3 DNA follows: TGTGCCAGCAGCTTAAGGTCAGGCGGGTTGGAGACCCAGTACTTC. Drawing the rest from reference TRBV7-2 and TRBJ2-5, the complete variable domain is GAGVSQSPSNKVTEKGKDVELRCDPISGHTALYWYRQSLGQGLEFLIYFQGNSAPDKSGLPSDRFSAERTGGSVSTLTIQRTQQEDSAVYLCASSLRSGGLETQYFGPGTRLLVL.

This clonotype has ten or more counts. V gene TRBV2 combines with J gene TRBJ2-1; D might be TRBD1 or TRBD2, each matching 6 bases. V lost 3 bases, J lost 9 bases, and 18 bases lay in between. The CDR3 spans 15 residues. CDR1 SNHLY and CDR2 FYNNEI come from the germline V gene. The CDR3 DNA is TGTGCCAGCAGTGAGATCCGGGGGCAGTTCAGTGAGCAGTTCTTC. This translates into CASSEIRGQFSEQFF.

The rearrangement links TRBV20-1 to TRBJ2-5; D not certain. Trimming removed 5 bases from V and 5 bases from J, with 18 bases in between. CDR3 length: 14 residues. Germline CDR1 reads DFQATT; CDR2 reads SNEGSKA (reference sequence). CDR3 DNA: TGCAGTGCTGGACGGGCCGGGCAGGTGGAGACCCAGTACTTC. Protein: CSAGRAGQVETQYF.

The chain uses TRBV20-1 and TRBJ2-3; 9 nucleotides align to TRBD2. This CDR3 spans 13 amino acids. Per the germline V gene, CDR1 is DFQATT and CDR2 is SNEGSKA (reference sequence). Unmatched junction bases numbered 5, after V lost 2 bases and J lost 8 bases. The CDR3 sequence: CSARLAGSGTQYF. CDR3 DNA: TGCAGTGCTAGACTAGCGGGGTCAGGTACGCAGTATTTT.

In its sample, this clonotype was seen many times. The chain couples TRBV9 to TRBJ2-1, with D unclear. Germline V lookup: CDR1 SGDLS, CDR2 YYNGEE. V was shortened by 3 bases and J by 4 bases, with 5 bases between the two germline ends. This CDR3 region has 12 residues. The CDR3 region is CASSAGYNEQFF. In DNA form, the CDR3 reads TGTGCCAGCAGCGCAGGATACAATGAGCAGTTCTTC.

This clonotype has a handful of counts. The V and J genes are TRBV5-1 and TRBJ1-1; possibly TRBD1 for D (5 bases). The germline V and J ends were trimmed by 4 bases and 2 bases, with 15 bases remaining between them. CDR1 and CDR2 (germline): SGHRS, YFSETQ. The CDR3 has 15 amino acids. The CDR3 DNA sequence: TGCGCCAGCAGCCGGGTCGTGACAGAAAACACTGAAGCTTTCTTT. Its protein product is CASSRVVTENTEAFF.

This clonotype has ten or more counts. Here the CDR3 reads CASSSGGANSPLHF. Written as DNA, the CDR3 is TGTGCCAGCAGCAGCGGCGGGGCAAATTCACCCCTCCACTTT. This chain connects TRBV7-9 to TRBJ1-6; TRBD1 might be the D (5 bases). V lost 5 bases and J lost 7, with 12 bases in between. The CDR3 covers 14 residues. The germline V gene encodes CDR1 SEHNR and CDR2 FQNEAQ (reference sequence).

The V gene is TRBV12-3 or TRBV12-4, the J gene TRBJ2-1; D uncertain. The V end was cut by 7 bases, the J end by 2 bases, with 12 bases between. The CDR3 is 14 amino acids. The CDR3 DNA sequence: TGTGCCAGCACCTCGGGCAGCCCCTACAATGAGCAGTTCTTC. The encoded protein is CASTSGSPYNEQFF.

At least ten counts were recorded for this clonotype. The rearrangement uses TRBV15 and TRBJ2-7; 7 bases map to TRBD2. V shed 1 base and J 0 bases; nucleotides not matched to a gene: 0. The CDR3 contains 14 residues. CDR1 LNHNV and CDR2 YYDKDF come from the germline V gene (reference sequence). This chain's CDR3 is CATSRGDYSYEQYF. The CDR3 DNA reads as TGTGCCACCAGCAGAGGGGACTACTCCTACGAGCAGTACTTC.

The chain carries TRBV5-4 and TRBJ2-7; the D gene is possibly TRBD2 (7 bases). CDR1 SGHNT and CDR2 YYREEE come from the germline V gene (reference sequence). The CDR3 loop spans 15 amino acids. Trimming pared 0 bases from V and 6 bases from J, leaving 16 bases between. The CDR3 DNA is TGTGCCAGCAGCTTGGTCAGGTCCGGGGGGCTCGAGCAGTACTTC. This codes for CASSLVRSGGLEQYF. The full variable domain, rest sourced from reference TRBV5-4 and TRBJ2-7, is ETGVTQSPTHLIKTRGQQVTLRCSSQSGHNTVSWYQQALGQGPQFIFQYYREEENGRGNFPPRFSGLQFPNYSSELNVNALELDDSALYLCASSLVRSGGLEQYFGPGTRLTVT.

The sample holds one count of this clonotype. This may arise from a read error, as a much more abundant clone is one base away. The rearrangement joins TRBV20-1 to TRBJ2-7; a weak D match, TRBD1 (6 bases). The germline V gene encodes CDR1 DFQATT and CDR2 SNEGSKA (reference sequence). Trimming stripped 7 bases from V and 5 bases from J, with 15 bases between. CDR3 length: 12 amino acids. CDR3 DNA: TGCAGTGAAAAGACAGGAGCGGACGAGCAGTACTTC. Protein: CSEKTGADEQYF.

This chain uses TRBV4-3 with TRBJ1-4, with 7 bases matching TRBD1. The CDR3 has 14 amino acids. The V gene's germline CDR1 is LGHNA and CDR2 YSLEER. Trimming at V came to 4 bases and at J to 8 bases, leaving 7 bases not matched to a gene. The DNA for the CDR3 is TGCGCCAGCAGCCTCGCGAGCAGGGGGGAAAAACTGTTTTTT. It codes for CASSLASRGEKLFF.